The T cell receptor (beta chain) described here comes from a study of T-cell reconstitution after alpha-beta-depleted transplantation in children listed by TCRdb under 2016. Describing the broader study: T-cell immune reconstitution after TCRalphabeta/CD19-depleted allogeneic hematopoietic cell transplantation in children was quantitatively tracked in the study by means of TCR repertoire profiling. Overall study outcomes, separate from this receptor: Over subsequent months, a decline in hyperexpanded clone frequencies was noted, and after one year, T-cell counts and TCRbeta diversity were mostly ascribed to newly produced T cells. In some patients, the high TCRbeta diversity seen at day 60 was put down to recipient T cells and intrathymic progenitors that had survived conditioning. The apparently early recovery of alphabetaT-cell counts about two months after transplant reportedly depended on only several hundred rapidly expanded clones that came from non-depleted graft cells.

A word on this clonotype: What this receptor recognizes is not known. No much larger clone is present one base from it, and per-base qualities are unavailable.

Libraries came from PCR. The sequencing machine was an Illumina HiSeq 2500. TCR libraries were prepared with molecular barcoding, using unique molecular identifiers to normalize TCRbeta repertoire quantification. Starting from the raw public reads, TCRdb applied fastp trimming at Q25, assembled clones with MiXCR and retained in-frame beta chains. Each CDR3 protein appears once, grouped with its most common genes and DNA. Here the sample has 85,000 to 120,000 distinct CDR3 sequences; 6% occur a single time. Roughly 5.5% of the sample is in the top ten clones. The time point label, as the study defines it: day 60 (about 2 months) after transplantation. Explained via the paper, the treatment or condition label denotes: allogeneic hematopoietic cell transplantation with graft depleted of TCRalphabeta T cells and CD19 B cells. The transplant recipients were children given TCRalphabeta/CD19-depleted allogeneic hematopoietic cell grafts.

As encoded in the germline V gene (reference sequence), CDR1 is SEHNR while CDR2 is FQNEAQ. The CDR3 numbers 13 residues from cysteine through phenylalanine. The sequence is cut down to CDR3 DNA, 39 bases in frame from base 1. V loses 1 base, J loses 6 bases, and the germline ends lie 9 bases apart. This TCR came from a female patient aged 2-15 years who had a stem cell transplant for Fanconi anemia, so the T cells may come from the graft donor. The sequencing used PBMCs, mostly from graft donor cells, collected 60 days after TCRalphabeta/CD19-depleted stem cell transplant. Recombination connected TRBV7-9 to TRBJ1-2, with TRBD1 as a weak D call on 6 bases. The CDR3 has the sequence CASSLGRGHGYTF. The sequenced DNA: TGTGCCAGCAGCTTAGGCAGGGGACATGGCTACACCTTC.